This T cell receptor beta chain was recorded in a study of OX40 agonist ivuxolimab in advanced cancers. Study overall: The dose-escalation group included hepatocellular carcinoma, melanoma, renal cell carcinoma and head and neck cancer. Allowance was made for prior anti-PD-1, anti-PD-L1 or anti-CTLA-4 therapy, and about 40% had some.

The CDR3 is 15 amino acids. V lost 0 bases and J lost 4; bases outside the gene matches: 3. Germline V gene sequence: CDR1 SGHNT, CDR2 YYREEE (reference sequence). Of note for this clone: The target antigen is unknown.

Sequencing was performed with immunoSEQ multiplex PCR; in TCRdb, only in-frame clones are kept and a portion is missing. Seen here are approximately 60,000 clones, 77% observed once, and the top ten hold roughly 6.5%. Study-wide points: Among expanded peripheral T cells, antigen specificity went undetermined. Clones of CD4+ and CD8+ blood T cells grew by week 6 at doses of 0.1 to 3.0 mg/kg.

The rearrangement links TRBV5-4 to TRBJ2-3, with 9 bases aligning to TRBD2. This clonotype was sampled from an adult with an advanced solid tumor such as melanoma, head and neck, liver or kidney cancer. This sample comprised CD4+ or CD8+ T cells sorted from blood, obtained in a trial of the OX40 agonist ivuxolimab. The CDR3 is CASSLGGRAADTQYF. CDR3 in DNA: TGTGCCAGCAGCTTGGGCGGGAGGGCCGCAGATACGCAGTATTTT. The full variable domain, with the rest looked up from reference TRBV5-4 and TRBJ2-3, is ETGVTQSPTHLIKTRGQQVTLRCSSQSGHNTVSWYQQALGQGPQFIFQYYREEENGRGNFPPRFSGLQFPNYSSELNVNALELDDSALYLCASSLGGRAADTQYFGPGTRLTVL.